The clone carrying this TCR beta chain occurred many times. Its antigen is undetermined. This sample is drawn from a study of early T cells in non-severe SARS-CoV-2 infection. Overall study: Sequenced bulk RNA came from whole blood that was unsorted, and chains were unpaired. Study-wide results and caveats: A preference for anti-spike CD8 responses marked VDJdb matching, which missed private and CD4 specificities.

Attachment of unique molecular identifiers was made to individual cDNA molecules. TCRdb reprocessed the 5' RACE reads via MiXCR and lists one record per CDR3 protein. The repertoire holds about 40,000 distinct CDR3 sequences, with 5.4% as singletons. Germline values: CDR1 KGHDR, CDR2 SFDVKD. The CDR3 has 19 amino acids. Trimming cost V 4 bases and J 0 bases, with 22 bases left between them. J is TRBJ2-3 and V is TRBV24-1; D possibly uses TRBD1 or TRBD2 (6 bases each). This TCR was recovered from an adult who was a healthcare worker with PCR-confirmed SARS-CoV-2 infection or an uninfected control (not recorded which). This material consisted of whole blood, taken at baseline. CDR3 nucleotide sequence: TGTGCCACCAGTGACCCACCTGGAGGGGGAGGATCTAGCACAGATACGCAGTATTTT. It specifies CATSDPPGGGGSSTDTQYF.